Shown below are 22 T cell receptor beta chains from a single sample sequenced in a study of T cell responses to AZD1222 COVID-19 vaccine. Only in-frame clones appear in the TCRdb table, and some are missing; sequencing was by immunoSEQ multiplex PCR. The profile shows around 130,000 clones, over 90% of them singletons. Sample: peripheral blood, taken on day 0 of AZD1222 vaccination. The receptors originated from an adult in good health.

The V call is TRBV15, the J call TRBJ1-2; D unresolved. V shed 0 bases and J shed 4 bases, with 9 bases lying between them. Germline V gene data show CDR1 as LNHNV and CDR2 as YYDKDF (reference sequence). The length of the CDR3 is 14 residues. The CDR3, as DNA: TGTGCCACCAGCAGAGATGGACGGAGCTATGGCTACACCTTC. This codes for CATSRDGRSYGYTF.

The chain joins TRBV6-5 to TRBJ1-1, with D perhaps TRBD1 (6 bases). This CDR3 comprises 14 residues. V lost 3 bases to trimming and J lost 4 bases, with 12 bases between them. Per germline, CDR1 MNHEY and CDR2 SVGAGI. CDR3 region: CASSYRGGATEAFF. The CDR3 DNA follows: TGTGCCAGCAGTTATAGAGGGGGAGCCACTGAAGCTTTCTTT.

The chain recombines TRBV6-2 or TRBV6-3 with TRBJ1-2; 7 nucleotides line up with TRBD1. The CDR3 consists of 14 residues. The germline gives CDR1 MNHEY, CDR2 SVGEGT. The trim removed 5 bases at V and 7 bases at J, leaving 10 bases unmatched. The CDR3 sequence is CASSHPDRVGGYTF. CDR3 nucleotide sequence: TGTGCCAGCAGTCACCCTGACAGGGTTGGTGGCTACACCTTC.

This clone was seen just once. The chain has TRBV9 and TRBJ1-5; D unresolved. Trimming shortened V by 0 bases and J by 0 bases, and 13 bases separated the two germline ends. The V gene's germline CDR1 is SGDLS and CDR2 YYNGEE. There are 17 residues in the CDR3. CDR3 DNA: TGTGCCAGCAGCGTAGCTTCAAGGGAATATAGCAATCAGCCCCAGCATTTT. Its protein product is CASSVASREYSNQPQHF. Full variable domain (missing parts from reference TRBV9 and TRBJ1-5): DSGVTQTPKHLITATGQRVTLRCSPRSGDLSVYWYQQSLDQGLQFLIQYYNGEERAKGNILERFSAQQFPDLHSELNLSSLELGDSALYFCASSVASREYSNQPQHFGDGTRLSIL.

This chain connects TRBV5-1 to TRBJ1-5; D unclear. Germline CDR1 is SGHRS and CDR2 is YFSETQ. Trimming removed 4 bases at V and 7 bases at J, with 12 bases between. CDR3 size: 13 residues. For the CDR3, the DNA is TGCGCCAGCAGCAAGGGAACCGAACAGCCCCAGCATTTT. Amino acids: CASSKGTEQPQHF.

V and J are TRBV6-5 and TRBJ1-2; tentative D call: TRBD1 (6 bases). CDR1 MNHEY and CDR2 SVGAGI come from the germline V gene. This CDR3 has 13 residues. The V gene lost 6 bases and the J gene lost 3 bases, with 11 bases spanning the gap. CDR3 region: CASSHPGDYGYTF. CDR3 nucleotide sequence: TGTGCCAGCAGCCACCCAGGGGACTATGGCTACACCTTC.

The V and J genes are TRBV4-1 and TRBJ2-7, with 7 bases that match TRBD2. The CDR3 is 17 amino acids. V trimming: 1 base; J trimming: 0 bases; junction bases outside the gene matches: 9. Germline V gene data show CDR1 as MGHRA and CDR2 as YSYEKL. CDR3 residues: CASSQVPSRGSSYEQYF. The CDR3 DNA sequence: TGCGCCAGCAGCCAAGTCCCCTCGCGGGGGAGCTCCTACGAGCAGTACTTC.

The CDR3 here is CASSSTSGGDTQYF. The DNA for the CDR3 is TGTGCCAGCAGCTCGACTAGCGGGGGGGATACGCAGTATTTT. The rearrangement uses TRBV7-7 and TRBJ2-3; 13 bases map to TRBD2. The CDR3 runs 14 residues. The trim removed 4 bases at V and 6 bases at J, leaving 1 base unmatched. The germline CDR1 and CDR2 sequences are SSHAT and FNYEAQ (reference sequence).

V and J are TRBV10-3 and TRBJ2-1; 8 bases map to TRBD1. Unmatched junction bases numbered 4, after V lost 7 bases and J lost 5 bases. This CDR3 region has 13 residues. Germline V gene data show CDR1 as ENHRY and CDR2 as SYGVKD. CDR3 sequence (DNA): TGTGCCATCACCTCGACAGGGGACAATGAGCAGTTCTTC. This gives the protein CAITSTGDNEQFF.

CDR3 amino acids: CASSPLPRGIDEQYF. The DNA of the CDR3 is TGTGCCAGCAGCCCCCTCCCCAGGGGGATCGACGAGCAGTACTTC. The rearrangement joins TRBV5-4 to TRBJ2-7, with 7 bases lining up with TRBD1. This CDR3 has 15 residues. The germline V gene encodes CDR1 SGHNT and CDR2 YYREEE (reference sequence). V shed 4 bases, J shed 5 bases, and the junction held 12 bases outside the gene matches.

This chain joins TRBV5-1 and TRBJ2-5; D call uncertain. Germline V gene lookup returns CDR1 SGHRS and CDR2 YFSETQ. The CDR3 has 14 amino acids. The V and J ends lost 0 bases and 1 base respectively, with 7 bases between them. The CDR3 sequence is CASSLGRVQETQYF. CDR3 sequence (DNA): TGCGCCAGCAGCTTGGGCCGGGTCCAAGAGACCCAGTACTTC.

The chain has TRBV13 and TRBJ2-5, with 9 bases fitting TRBD1. CDR1 and CDR2 (germline): PRHDT, FYEKMQ (reference sequence). This CDR3 contains 13 residues. V shed 5 bases, J shed 5 bases, and the junction held 3 bases outside the gene matches. Written as DNA, the CDR3 is TGTGCCAGCAGCGGACAGGGGTGGGAGACCCAGTACTTC. This codes for CASSGQGWETQYF. The full variable domain, with the rest looked up from reference TRBV13 and TRBJ2-5, is AAGVIQSPRHLIKEKRETATLKCYPIPRHDTVYWYQQGPGQDPQFLISFYEKMQSDKGSIPDRFSAQQFSDYHSELNMSSLELGDSALYFCASSGQGWETQYFGPGTRLLVL.

This chain links TRBV3-1 (or the pseudogene TRBV3-2) with TRBJ1-2; D is perhaps TRBD1 (6 bases). The V end was cut by 1 base, the J end by 3 bases, with 12 bases between. The CDR3 totals 15 residues. Looked up from germline, CDR1 is LGHDT and CDR2 is YNNKEL (reference sequence). CDR3 amino acids: CASSQGYRADYGYTF. In DNA, the CDR3 is TGTGCCAGCAGCCAAGGCTACAGGGCCGACTATGGCTACACCTTC.

This clone was counted a single time. CDR3 nucleotides: TGTGCCAGCAGCCTTCGACCGGGACAGGGGGCGAACACCGGGGAGCTGTTTTTT. This codes for CASSLRPGQGANTGELFF. The rearrangement links TRBV5-4 to TRBJ2-2; 11 nucleotides agree with TRBD1. The CDR3 has 18 amino acids. The V and J ends lost 4 bases and 0 bases, in that order; junction bases with no gene match: 8. CDR1 is SGHNT and CDR2 is YYREEE in the germline V gene (reference sequence). Full variable domain (missing parts from reference TRBV5-4 and TRBJ2-2): ETGVTQSPTHLIKTRGQQVTLRCSSQSGHNTVSWYQQALGQGPQFIFQYYREEENGRGNFPPRFSGLQFPNYSSELNVNALELDDSALYLCASSLRPGQGANTGELFFGEGSRLTVL.

The chain carries TRBV7-8 and TRBJ1-1; unclear D gene. Germline V gene data show CDR1 as SGHVS and CDR2 as FQNEAQ. V lost 1 base and J lost 3, with 9 bases in between. The CDR3 spans 14 residues. The CDR3 region has the DNA TGTGCCAGCAGCTTAGAGGGTACGTACACTGAAGCTTTCTTT. It codes for CASSLEGTYTEAFF.

J is TRBJ2-7 and V is TRBV19, with D possibly being TRBD1 (6 bases). This CDR3 spans 13 amino acids. CDR1 LNHDA and CDR2 SQIVND come from the germline V gene (reference sequence). The V end was cut by 6 bases, the J end by 2 bases, with 11 bases between. The CDR3 reads CASRDGQTYEQYF. The CDR3 DNA reads TGTGCCAGTAGGGATGGACAGACCTACGAGCAGTACTTC.

J is TRBJ1-3 and V is TRBV19; perhaps TRBD1 as D (5 bases). The CDR3 is 16 amino acids. Germline V lookup: CDR1 LNHDA, CDR2 SQIVND (reference sequence). The V end lost 6 bases, the J end lost 4 bases, and 19 bases lay between the germline ends. Written as DNA, the CDR3 is TGTGCCAGTAGCCCGAGAGGAGGGGCGCTCGGAAACACCATATATTTT. It codes for CASSPRGGALGNTIYF.

The chain uses TRBV6-5 and TRBJ2-1, with 8 bases identical to TRBD1. This CDR3 is built from 15 residues. Germline V gives CDR1 MNHEY, CDR2 SVGAGI. J lost 3 bases, V lost 4 bases, and 5 bases had no gene match. This chain's CDR3 is CASSFDRGNYNEQFF. For the CDR3, the DNA is TGTGCCAGCAGTTTTGACAGGGGAAACTACAATGAGCAGTTCTTC.

The rearrangement uses TRBV9 and TRBJ2-5, with TRBD2 identical over 9 bases. From germline, CDR1 is SGDLS and CDR2 YYNGEE. After removal of 0 bases from V and 2 bases from J, the junction contained 5 bases not matched to a gene. The CDR3 extends over 16 amino acids. The DNA for the CDR3 is TGTGCCAGCAGCGTAGACAGCGGGGGGTTACAAGAGACCCAGTACTTC. Its translation is CASSVDSGGLQETQYF.

CDR3: CATSPQGTDTQYF. CDR3 in DNA: TGTGCCACCTCACCTCAGGGAACAGATACGCAGTATTTT. V is TRBV24-1 and J is TRBJ2-3, with D possibly being TRBD1 (5 bases). This CDR3 is built from 13 residues. The germline CDR1 and CDR2 sequences are KGHDR and SFDVKD. Trimming pared 9 bases from V and 3 bases from J, leaving 12 bases between.

This clone occurred once. V gene TRBV6-1 combines with J gene TRBJ1-5; perhaps TRBD1 as D (5 bases). Germline V gene sequence: CDR1 MNHNS, CDR2 SASEGT. This CDR3 has 14 amino acids. Between the trimmed V and J ends, which lost 3 bases and 2 bases, there was a span of 8 bases. The CDR3 nucleotides read TGTGCCAGCAGTGACAGGGCGCGCAATCAGCCCCAGCATTTT. Translating it yields CASSDRARNQPQHF.

This chain links TRBV6-5 with TRBJ2-5, with 14 bases matching TRBD2. The CDR3 is 15 amino acids. Germline-derived CDR1 and CDR2 are MNHEY and SVGAGI. Germline trimming cut 6 bases from V and 5 bases from J; bases unmatched to any gene: 5. In DNA form, the CDR3 reads TGTGCCAGCAGGCGACTAGCGGGGGGGCAGGAGACCCAGTACTTC. Amino acids: CASRRLAGGQETQYF.